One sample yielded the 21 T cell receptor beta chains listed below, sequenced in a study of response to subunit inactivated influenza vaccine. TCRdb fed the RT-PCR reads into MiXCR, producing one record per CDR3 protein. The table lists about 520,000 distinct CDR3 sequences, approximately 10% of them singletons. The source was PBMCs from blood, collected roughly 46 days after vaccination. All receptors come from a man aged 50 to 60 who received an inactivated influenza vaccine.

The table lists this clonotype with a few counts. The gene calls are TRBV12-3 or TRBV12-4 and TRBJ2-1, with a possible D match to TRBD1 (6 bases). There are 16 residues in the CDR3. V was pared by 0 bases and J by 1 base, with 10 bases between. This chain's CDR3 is CASSLALRGSYNEQFF. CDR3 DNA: TGTGCCAGCAGTTTAGCGCTTAGGGGGTCCTACAATGAGCAGTTCTTC.

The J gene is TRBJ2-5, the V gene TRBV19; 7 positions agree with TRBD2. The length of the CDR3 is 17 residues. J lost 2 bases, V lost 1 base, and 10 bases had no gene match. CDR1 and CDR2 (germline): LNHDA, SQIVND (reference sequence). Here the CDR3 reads CASSIGQAGFGQETQYF. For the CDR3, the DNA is TGTGCCAGTAGTATAGGTCAAGCGGGGTTTGGTCAAGAGACCCAGTACTTC. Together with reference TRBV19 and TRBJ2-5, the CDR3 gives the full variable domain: DGGITQSPKYLFRKEGQNVTLSCEQNLNHDAMYWYRQDPGQGLRLIYYSQIVNDFQKGDIAEGYSVSREKKESFPLTVTSAQKNPTAFYLCASSIGQAGFGQETQYFGPGTRLLVL.

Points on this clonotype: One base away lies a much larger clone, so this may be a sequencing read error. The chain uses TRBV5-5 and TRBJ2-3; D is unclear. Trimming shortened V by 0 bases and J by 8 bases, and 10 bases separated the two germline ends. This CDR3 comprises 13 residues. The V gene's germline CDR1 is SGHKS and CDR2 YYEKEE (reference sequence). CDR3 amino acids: CASSLAWAVTQYF. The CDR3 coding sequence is TGTGCCAGCAGCTTGGCCTGGGCAGTTACGCAGTATTTT.

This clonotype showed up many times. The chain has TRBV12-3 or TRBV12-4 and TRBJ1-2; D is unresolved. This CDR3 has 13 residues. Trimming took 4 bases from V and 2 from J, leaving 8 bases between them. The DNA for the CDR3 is TGTGCCAGCAGTTCACCCGGAAACTATGGCTACACCTTC. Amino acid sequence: CASSSPGNYGYTF.

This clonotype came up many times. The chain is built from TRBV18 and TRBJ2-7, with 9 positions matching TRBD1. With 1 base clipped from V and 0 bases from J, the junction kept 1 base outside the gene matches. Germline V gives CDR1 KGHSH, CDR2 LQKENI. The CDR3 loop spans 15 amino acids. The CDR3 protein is CASSPRDRASYEQYF. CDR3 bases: TGTGCCAGCTCACCACGGGACAGGGCCTCCTACGAGCAGTACTTC.

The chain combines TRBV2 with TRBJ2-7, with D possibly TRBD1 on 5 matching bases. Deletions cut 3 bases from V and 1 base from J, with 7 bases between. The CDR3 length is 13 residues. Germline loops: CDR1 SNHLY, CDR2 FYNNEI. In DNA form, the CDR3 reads TGTGCCAGCAGTGATCACAGGTCCTACGAGCAGTACTTC. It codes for CASSDHRSYEQYF.

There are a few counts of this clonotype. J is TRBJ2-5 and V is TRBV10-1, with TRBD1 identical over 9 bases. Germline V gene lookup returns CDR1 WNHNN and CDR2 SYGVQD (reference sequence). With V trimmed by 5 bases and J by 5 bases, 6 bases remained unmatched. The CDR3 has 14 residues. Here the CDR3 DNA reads TGCGCCAGCAGTCCACAGGGGGCGAGGGAGACCCAGTACTTC. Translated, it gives CASSPQGARETQYF.

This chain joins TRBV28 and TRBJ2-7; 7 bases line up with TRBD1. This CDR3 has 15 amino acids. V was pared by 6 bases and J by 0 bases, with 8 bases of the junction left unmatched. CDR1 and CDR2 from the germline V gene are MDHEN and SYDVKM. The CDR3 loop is CASSLTGTVSYEQYF. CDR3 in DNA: TGTGCCAGCAGCTTAACCGGGACAGTCTCCTACGAGCAGTACTTC.

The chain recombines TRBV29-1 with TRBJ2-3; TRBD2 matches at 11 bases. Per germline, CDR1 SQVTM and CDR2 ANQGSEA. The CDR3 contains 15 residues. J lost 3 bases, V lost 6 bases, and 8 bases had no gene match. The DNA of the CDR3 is TGCAGCGTGGGGCTAGCGGGAGGAGTTACAGATACGCAGTATTTT. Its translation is CSVGLAGGVTDTQYF.

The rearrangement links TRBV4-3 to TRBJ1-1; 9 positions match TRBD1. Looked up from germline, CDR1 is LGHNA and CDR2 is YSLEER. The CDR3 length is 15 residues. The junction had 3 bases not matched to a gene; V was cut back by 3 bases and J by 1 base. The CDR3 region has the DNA TGCGCCAGCAGCCAGGGACAGGGCCCGAACACTGAAGCTTTCTTT. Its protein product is CASSQGQGPNTEAFF.

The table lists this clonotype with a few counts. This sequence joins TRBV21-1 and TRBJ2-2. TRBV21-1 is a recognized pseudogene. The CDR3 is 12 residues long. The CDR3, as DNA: TGTGCCAGACTCCAAAACACCGGGGAGCTGTTTTTT. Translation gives CARLQNTGELFF.

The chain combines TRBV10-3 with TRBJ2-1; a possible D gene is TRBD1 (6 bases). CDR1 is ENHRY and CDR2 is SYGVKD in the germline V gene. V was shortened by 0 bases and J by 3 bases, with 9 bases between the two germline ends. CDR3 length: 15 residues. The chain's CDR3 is CAISESAGDYNEQFF. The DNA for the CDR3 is TGTGCCATCAGTGAGTCCGCAGGGGACTACAATGAGCAGTTCTTC.

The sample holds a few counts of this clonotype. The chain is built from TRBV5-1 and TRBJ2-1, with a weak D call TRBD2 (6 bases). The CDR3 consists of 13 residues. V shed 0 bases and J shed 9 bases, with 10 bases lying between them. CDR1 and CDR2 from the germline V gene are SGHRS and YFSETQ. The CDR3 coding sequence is TGCGCCAGCAGCTTGGGGGCCGGGAGTGAGCAGTTCTTC. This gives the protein CASSLGAGSEQFF.

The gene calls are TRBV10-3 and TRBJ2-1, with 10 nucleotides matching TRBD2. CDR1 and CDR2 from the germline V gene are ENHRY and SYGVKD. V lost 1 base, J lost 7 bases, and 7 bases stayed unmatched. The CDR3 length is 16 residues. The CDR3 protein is CAISEFRTSGSNEQFF. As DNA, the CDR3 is TGTGCCATCAGTGAGTTTCGGACTAGCGGATCAAATGAGCAGTTCTTC.

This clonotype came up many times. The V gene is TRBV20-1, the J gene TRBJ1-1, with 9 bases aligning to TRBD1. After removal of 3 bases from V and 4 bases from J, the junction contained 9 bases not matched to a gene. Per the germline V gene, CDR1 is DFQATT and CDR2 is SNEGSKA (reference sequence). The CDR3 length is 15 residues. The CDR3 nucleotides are TGCAGTGCTAGCCGGGACAGGGTTTTTGGCACTGAAGCTTTCTTT. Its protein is CSASRDRVFGTEAFF.

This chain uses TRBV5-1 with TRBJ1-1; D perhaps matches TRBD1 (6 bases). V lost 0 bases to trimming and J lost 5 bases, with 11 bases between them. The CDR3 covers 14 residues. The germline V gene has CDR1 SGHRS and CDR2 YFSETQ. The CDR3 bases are TGCGCCAGCAGCTTGGGGGGGGCGCCTACTGAAGCTTTCTTT. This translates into CASSLGGAPTEAFF.

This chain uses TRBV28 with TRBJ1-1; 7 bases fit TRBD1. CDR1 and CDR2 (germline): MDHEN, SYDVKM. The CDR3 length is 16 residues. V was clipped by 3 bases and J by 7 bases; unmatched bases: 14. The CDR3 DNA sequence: TGTGCCAGCAGTTTCGTAACCCGACAGGGAAATCATGAAGCTTTCTTT. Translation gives CASSFVTRQGNHEAFF.

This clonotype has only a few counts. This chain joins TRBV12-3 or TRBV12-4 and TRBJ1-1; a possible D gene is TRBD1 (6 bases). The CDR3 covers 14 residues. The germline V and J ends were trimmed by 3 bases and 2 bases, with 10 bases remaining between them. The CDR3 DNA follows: TGTGCCAGCAGTTTCGGACAGTTCAACACTGAAGCTTTCTTT. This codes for CASSFGQFNTEAFF.

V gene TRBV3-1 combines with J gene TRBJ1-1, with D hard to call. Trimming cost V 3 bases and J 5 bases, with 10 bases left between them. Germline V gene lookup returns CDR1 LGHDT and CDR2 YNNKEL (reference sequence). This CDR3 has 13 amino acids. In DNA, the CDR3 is TGTGCCAGCAGCCAGACGGATCGGACTGAAGCTTTCTTT. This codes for CASSQTDRTEAFF. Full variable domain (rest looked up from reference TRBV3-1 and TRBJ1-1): DTAVSQTPKYLVTQMGNDKSIKCEQNLGHDTMYWYKQDSKKFLKIMFSYNNKELIINETVPNRFSPKSPDKAHLNLHINSLELGDSAVYFCASSQTDRTEAFFGQGTRLTVV.

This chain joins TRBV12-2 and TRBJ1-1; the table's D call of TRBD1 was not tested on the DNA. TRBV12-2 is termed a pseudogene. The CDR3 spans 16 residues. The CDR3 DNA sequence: TGTGCAAGTCGCTTAGTGGGACAGGGACCGAACACTGAAGCTTTCTTT. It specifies CASRLVGQGPNTEAFF.

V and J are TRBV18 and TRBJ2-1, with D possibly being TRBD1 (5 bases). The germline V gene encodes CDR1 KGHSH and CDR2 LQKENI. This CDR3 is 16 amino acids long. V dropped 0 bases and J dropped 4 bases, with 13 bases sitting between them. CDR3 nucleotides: TGTGCCAGCTCACCACCGAATACCGACAGATACAATGAGCAGTTCTTC. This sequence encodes CASSPPNTDRYNEQFF.